The clone carrying this T cell receptor beta chain appeared many times. Its antigen is undetermined. The source of the sample is a study of T-cell reconstitution after alpha-beta-depleted transplantation in children. TCRbeta library construction was performed incorporating unique molecular identifiers. From the PCR reads, TCRdb called clonotypes with MiXCR, one entry per CDR3 protein. The sample has roughly 100,000 distinct CDR3 sequences, 4.5% to 7.5% seen once. The study, taken as a whole, reports: The origin of alpha-beta T cells about two months after transplant was reportedly several hundred expanded graft clones.

V was clipped by 6 bases and J by 5 bases, with 13 bases between them. Germline CDR1 MNHNS, CDR2 SASEGT. This CDR3 is 13 amino acids long. This chain links TRBV6-1 with TRBJ2-5; no definite D call. Specimen: PBMCs, mostly from graft donor cells, collected 60 days after TCRalphabeta/CD19-depleted stem cell transplant. The sequence derives from a female patient aged 2-9 years who had a stem cell transplant for Fanconi anemia, so the T cells may come from the graft donor. The CDR3 reads CASRPIVSETQYF. The CDR3 coding sequence is TGTGCCAGCAGACCGATAGTGTCGGAGACCCAGTACTTC.